The clone carrying this T cell receptor (beta chain) was counted a few times. Methods used by the authors: The assay estimated nucleated cells by amplifying reference gene primers. Produced via immunoSEQ multiplex PCR; TCRdb's table is partial and in-frame only. That table furnishes V, J and clone size, whereas the DNA furnished D and trimming. The sample gives 300,000 or so clones, about four fifths of which show up once; 1% to 1.5% is in the top ten. This specimen comes from a study of blood T cell repertoires in COVID-19. Overall study: Collection of acute and convalescent COVID-19 samples took place in the United States, Italy and Spain. PBMCs, B-cell-depleted T cells, or T cells provided the cDNA or gDNA that made up the material.

The CDR3 runs to 11 residues. V lost 1 base and J lost 10, with 10 bases in between. Germline-derived CDR1 and CDR2 are SQVTM and ANQGSEA. The TCR originated in a woman between 50 and 59 years old with acute or convalescent COVID-19. Sequencing was carried out using peripheral blood. This chain connects TRBV29-1 to TRBJ1-1, with D unclear. The CDR3 DNA reads TGCAGCGTTGAAGGGGCTGGAGGAGCTTTCTTT. Its translation: CSVEGAGGAFF.